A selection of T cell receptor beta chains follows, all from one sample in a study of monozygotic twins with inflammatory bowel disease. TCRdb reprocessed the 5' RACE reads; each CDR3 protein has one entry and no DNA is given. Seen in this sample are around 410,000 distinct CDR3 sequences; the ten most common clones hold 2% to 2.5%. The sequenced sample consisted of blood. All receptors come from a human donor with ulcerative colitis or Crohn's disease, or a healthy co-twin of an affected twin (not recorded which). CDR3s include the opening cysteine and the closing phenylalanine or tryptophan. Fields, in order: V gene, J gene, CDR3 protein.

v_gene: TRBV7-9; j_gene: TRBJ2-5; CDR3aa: CASSSPRHRQRAQYF
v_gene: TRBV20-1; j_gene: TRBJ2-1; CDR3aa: CSARETGGRNNEQFF
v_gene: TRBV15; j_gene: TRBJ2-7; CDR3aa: CATSSPGGSYEQYF
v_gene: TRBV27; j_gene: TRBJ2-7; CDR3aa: CASSSSTAGEQYF
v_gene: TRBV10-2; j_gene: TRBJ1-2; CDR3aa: CATSLSGEGPINYGYTF
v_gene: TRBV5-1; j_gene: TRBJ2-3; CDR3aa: CASSLSDTGIGQYF
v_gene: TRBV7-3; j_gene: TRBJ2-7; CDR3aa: CASSIGTGGSYEQYF
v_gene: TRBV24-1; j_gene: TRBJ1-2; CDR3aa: CATIRGLHYGYTF
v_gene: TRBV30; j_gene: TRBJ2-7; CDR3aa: CAWSPSGRTYYEQYF
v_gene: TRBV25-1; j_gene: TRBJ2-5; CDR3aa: CASSESYGAGETQYF
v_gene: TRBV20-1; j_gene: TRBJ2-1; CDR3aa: CSASKLGPRDEQFF
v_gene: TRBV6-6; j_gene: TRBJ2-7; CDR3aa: CASSRDDGTEQYF
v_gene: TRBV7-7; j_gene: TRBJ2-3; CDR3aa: CASSTGRDDTQYF
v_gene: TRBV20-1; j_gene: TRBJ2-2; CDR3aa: CSARDSLTGELFF
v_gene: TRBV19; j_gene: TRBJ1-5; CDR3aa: CASSIGGGPVATQHF
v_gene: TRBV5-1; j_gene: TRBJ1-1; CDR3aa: CASSFERGPTEAFF
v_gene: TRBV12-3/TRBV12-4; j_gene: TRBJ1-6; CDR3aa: CASSSSGQYNSPLHF
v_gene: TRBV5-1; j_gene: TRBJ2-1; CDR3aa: CASSEDSYNEQFF
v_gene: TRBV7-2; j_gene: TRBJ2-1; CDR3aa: CASSSRGEQFF
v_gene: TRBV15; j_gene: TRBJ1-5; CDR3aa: CATSRDTQPQHF
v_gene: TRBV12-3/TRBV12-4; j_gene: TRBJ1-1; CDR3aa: CASRSRLEGTEAFF
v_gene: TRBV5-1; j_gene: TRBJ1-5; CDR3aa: CASSPGQGAPQPQHF
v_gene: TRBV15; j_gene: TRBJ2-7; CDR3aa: CATSRAGGDEQYF
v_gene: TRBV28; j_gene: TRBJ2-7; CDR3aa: CASISMGNIYEQYF
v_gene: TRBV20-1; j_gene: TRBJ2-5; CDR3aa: CSASGEKETQYF
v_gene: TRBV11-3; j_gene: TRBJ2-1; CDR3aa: CASSTRSGSYNEQFF
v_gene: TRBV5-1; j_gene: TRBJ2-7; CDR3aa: CASRVQEGFYGQYF
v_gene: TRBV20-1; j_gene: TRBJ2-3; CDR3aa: CSARARTSGGTDTQYF
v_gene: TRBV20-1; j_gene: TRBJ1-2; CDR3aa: CSARSTGIYGYTF
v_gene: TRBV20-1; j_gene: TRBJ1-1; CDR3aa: CRAPGGTGEAFF
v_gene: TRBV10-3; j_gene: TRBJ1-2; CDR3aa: CAIRDHNYGYTF
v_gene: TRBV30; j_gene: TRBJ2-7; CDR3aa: CAYGLGSYEQYF
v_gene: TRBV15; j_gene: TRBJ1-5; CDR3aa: CATSRGIRDSNQPQHF
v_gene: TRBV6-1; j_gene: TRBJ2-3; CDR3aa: CASSETTSGSSTDTQYF
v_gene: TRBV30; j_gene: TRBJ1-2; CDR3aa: CAWSWGDMNYGYTF
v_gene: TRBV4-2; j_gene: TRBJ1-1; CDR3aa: CASSQGRQGYTEAFF
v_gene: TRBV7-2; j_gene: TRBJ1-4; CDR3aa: CASSLVWGEKLFF
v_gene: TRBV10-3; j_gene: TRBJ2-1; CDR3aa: CAISDRDRPGGEQFF
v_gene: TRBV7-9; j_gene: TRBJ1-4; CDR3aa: CASSKQGTTNEKLFF
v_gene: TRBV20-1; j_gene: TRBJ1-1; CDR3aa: CSADRPELGTEAFF
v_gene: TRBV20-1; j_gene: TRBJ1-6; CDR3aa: CSASAGINSPLHF
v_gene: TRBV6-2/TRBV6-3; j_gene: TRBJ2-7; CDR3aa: CASSYVSREGYEQYF
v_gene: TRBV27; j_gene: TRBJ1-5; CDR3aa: CASSKNRENQPQHF
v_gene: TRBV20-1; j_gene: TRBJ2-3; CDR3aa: CSATLLRPSGGVGADTQYF
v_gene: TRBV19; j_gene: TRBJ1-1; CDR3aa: CASTISQALNTEAFF
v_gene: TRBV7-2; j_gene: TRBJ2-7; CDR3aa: CASSFDYSSYEQYF
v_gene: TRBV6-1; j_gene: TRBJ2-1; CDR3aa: CASSGVLAGIYNEQFF
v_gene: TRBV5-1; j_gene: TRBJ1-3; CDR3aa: CASSLEVRGAGNTIYF
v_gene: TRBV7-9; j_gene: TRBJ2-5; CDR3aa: CASRLTSGAQETQYF
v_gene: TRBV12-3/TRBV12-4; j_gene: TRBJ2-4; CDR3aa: CASSFGGGKNIQYF
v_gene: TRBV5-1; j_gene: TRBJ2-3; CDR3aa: CASSSGTSVTDTQYF
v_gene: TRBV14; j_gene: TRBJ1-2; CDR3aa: CASSQVGPGYGYTF
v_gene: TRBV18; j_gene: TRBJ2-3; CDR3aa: CASSPPQPLADTQYF
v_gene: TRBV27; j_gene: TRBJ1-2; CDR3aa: CASFRWGHGYTF
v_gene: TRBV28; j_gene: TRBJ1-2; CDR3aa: CASSWGTGNGYTF